This T cell receptor (beta chain) was documented in a study of somatic mutations in cytotoxic T cells in rheumatoid arthritis. Here immunoSEQ multiplex PCR was the method, and the copy in TCRdb shows in-frame clones only, minus some. The sample has fewer than 25,000 clones, roughly four fifths seen once. CDR3 size: 13 residues. Deletions cut 2 bases from V and 2 bases from J, with 7 bases between. The germline gives CDR1 SGHNT, CDR2 YYREEE (reference sequence). This clone appeared a few times. Antigen unknown. Study-level results: Exceedance of 20% of CD8+ cells by the largest CD8+ clone occurred in about an eighth of the 65 patients. For CD8+ T-cell clonality, rheumatoid arthritis patients and age-matched healthy controls did not differ significantly. For rheumatoid arthritis patients, CD8+ clonality increased with age, whereas it did not in healthy controls.

This TCR came from a woman aged 45-65 years in good health. The chain employs TRBV5-4 and TRBJ1-2; D not resolved. The sequenced sample was CD8+ T cells sorted from blood. This CDR3 reads CASSFQANYGYTF. Written as DNA, the CDR3 is TGTGCCAGCAGCTTTCAGGCGAACTATGGCTACACCTTC.